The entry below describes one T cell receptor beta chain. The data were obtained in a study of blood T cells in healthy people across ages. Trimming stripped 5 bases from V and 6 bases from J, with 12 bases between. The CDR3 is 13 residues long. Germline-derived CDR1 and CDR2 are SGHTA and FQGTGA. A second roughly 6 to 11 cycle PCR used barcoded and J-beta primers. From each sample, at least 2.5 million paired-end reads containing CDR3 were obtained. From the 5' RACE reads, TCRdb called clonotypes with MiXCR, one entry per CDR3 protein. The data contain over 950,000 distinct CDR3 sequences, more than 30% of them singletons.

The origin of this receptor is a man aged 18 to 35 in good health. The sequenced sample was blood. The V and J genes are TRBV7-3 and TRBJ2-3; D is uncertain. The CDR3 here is CASSKGGLDTQYF. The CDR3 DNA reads TGTGCCAGCAGCAAGGGCGGCCTGGATACGCAGTATTTT.